A single T cell receptor beta chain is shown here with its context. This clonotype was counted at least ten times. The antigen this receptor binds is unknown. Base qualities are not at hand, and no much larger clone is one base apart. This sample stems from a study of early T cells in non-severe SARS-CoV-2 infection (dated by TCRdb to 2020 to 2023). Context from the whole study: Because TCR sequencing relied on bulk RNA taken from unsorted whole blood, pairing of alpha and beta chains was not possible.

The research as a whole found: VDJdb matching was skewed toward anti-spike CD8 responses and likely underestimated virus-specific expansions by missing private and CD4 specificities.

Taken from cysteine to phenylalanine, the CDR3 has 12 residues. The sequence is cut down to CDR3 DNA, 36 bases in frame from base 1. CDR1 and CDR2, per the germline V gene (reference sequence), are SEHNR and FQNEAQ. Deletion took 3 bases off V and 3 bases off J, with a span of 3 bases between the germline ends. This was a case-control study nested in a cohort of healthcare workers in London, UK, who had nasopharyngeal swab PCR tests and blood samples taken every week. Healthcare workers were recruited between 23 and 31 March 2020, during the week of the UK lockdown, and were followed weekly for up to roughly 15 weeks. The library was made by 5' RACE. The instrument given in TCRdb is NextSeq 500. Unique molecular identifiers were attached to individual cDNA molecules in the TCR library protocol so that sequencing error and PCR bias could be corrected. Both TCR alpha and beta chains were sequenced, and tight co-correlation was observed between alpha and beta sequence abundances in each sample. In the original analysis: V gene, J gene and CDR3 annotation of TCR sequences was performed with Decombinator V4. Expanded TCRs were defined as changing significantly between any two time points under a Poisson model with p below 0.0001. Abundances of TCRs were expressed as counts per million after normalisation to the total number of TCRs sequenced in each sample. MAIT TCRs were defined by TRAV1-2 paired with TRAJ12, TRAJ20 or TRAJ33, and iNKT TCRs by TRAV10 paired with TRAJ18. VDJdb, accessed 1 November 2021, was searched for CMV, EBV and SARS-CoV-2 annotated TCRs, excluding TCRs annotated for multiple antigens. TCRdb ran its own pipeline on the public reads, namely fastp trimming at Q25 and MiXCR clone calling, and kept in-frame beta chains. Records with the same CDR3 protein are collapsed into one entry carrying the most frequent genes and DNA. These V and J calls derive from TCRdb rather than the authors' analysis. Across this sample there are nearly 45,000 distinct CDR3 sequences, with 11% seen only once. About 9.6% of the sample comes from the top ten.

Sequenced sample: whole blood. Recombination linked TRBV7-9 to TRBJ1-5, with the D gene too uncertain to name. The receptor comes from an adult who was a healthcare worker with PCR-confirmed SARS-CoV-2 infection or an uninfected control (not recorded which). The CDR3 reads as follows: CASSFDNQPQHF. The sequence in DNA is TGTGCCAGCAGCTTCGACAATCAGCCCCAGCATTTT. The full variable domain, completed from the reference TRBV7-9 and TRBJ1-5 proteins outside the CDR3, reads DTGVSQNPRHKITKRGQNVTFRCDPISEHNRLYWYRQTLGQGPEFLTYFQNEAQLEKSRLLSDRFSAERPKGSFSTLEIQRTEQGDSAMYLCASSFDNQPQHFGDGTRLSIL.